The TCR beta chain under discussion was sequenced for a study of vaccination effects on CD4 cells after COVID-19. TCRdb's copy holds only in-frame clones and misses some; the assay was immunoSEQ multiplex PCR. The sample has about 33,000 clones; about 73% are singletons. Antigen-specific CD4+ T cell clonotypes were called by their expansion after viral peptide-pool culture in ViraFEST. At the end of nine to ten days of culture, CD4+ T cells were isolated. PCR showed that the person got SARS-CoV-2 infection at some point between March and December 2020. CDR1 SNHLY and CDR2 FYNNEI come from the germline V gene. The V end was cut by 7 bases, the J end by 2 bases, with 11 bases between. This CDR3 is 13 amino acids long. With regard to this clone: Its antigen is not identified.

The V and J genes are TRBV2 and TRBJ1-2; perhaps TRBD1 as D (6 bases). The origin of this receptor is a human donor who had a prior SARS-CoV-2 infection. The starting material was CD4+ T cells from PBMCs cultured with HCoV-NL63 spike peptides, obtained before COVID-19 vaccination. CDR3 coding DNA: TGTGCCAGCAAAATGCAGGGGAACTATGGCTACACCTTC. The encoded protein is CASKMQGNYGYTF.